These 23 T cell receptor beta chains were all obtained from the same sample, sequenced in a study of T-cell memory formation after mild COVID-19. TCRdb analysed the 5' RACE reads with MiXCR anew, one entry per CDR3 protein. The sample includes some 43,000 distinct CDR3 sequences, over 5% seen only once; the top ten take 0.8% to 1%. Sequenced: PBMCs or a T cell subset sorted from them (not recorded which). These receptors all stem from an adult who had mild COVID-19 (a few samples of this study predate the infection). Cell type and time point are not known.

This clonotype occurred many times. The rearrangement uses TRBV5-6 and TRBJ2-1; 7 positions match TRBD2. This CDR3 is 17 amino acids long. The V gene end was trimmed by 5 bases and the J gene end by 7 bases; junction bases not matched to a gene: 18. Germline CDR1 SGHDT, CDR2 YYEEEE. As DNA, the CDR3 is TGTGCCAGCAGACGACCTATTAGCGGGCGAGGAACAAATGAGCAGTTCTTC. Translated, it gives CASRRPISGRGTNEQFF. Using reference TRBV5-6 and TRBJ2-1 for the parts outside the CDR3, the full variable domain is DAGVTQSPTHLIKTRGQQVTLRCSPKSGHDTVSWYQQALGQGPQFIFQYYEEEERQRGNFPDRFSGHQFPNYSSELNVNALLLGDSALYLCASRRPISGRGTNEQFFGPGTRLTVL.

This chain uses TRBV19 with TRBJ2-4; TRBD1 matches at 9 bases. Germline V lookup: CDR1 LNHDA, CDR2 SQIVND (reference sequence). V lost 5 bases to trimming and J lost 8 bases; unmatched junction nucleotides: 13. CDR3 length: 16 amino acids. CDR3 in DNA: TGTGCCAGTAGTCCATATCCCGGGACAGGGTTGCACATTCAGTACTTC. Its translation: CASSPYPGTGLHIQYF.

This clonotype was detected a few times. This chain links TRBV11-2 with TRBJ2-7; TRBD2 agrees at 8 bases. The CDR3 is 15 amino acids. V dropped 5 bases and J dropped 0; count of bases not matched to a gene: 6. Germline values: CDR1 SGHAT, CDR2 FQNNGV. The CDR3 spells CASSPRGGLSYEQYF. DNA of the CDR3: TGTGCCAGCAGCCCCCGGGGGGGGCTCTCCTACGAGCAGTACTTC.

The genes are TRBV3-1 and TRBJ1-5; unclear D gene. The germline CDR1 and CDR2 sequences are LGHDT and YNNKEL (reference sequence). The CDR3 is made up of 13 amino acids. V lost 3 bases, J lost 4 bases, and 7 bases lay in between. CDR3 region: CASSQVGNQPQHF. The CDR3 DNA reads TGTGCCAGCAGCCAGGTAGGGAATCAGCCCCAGCATTTT.

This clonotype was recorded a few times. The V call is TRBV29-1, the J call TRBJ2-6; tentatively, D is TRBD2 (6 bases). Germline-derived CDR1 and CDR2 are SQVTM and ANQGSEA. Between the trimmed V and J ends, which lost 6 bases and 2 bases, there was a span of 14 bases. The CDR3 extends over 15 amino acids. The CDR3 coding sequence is TGCAGCGTGGGGGACTTTTCCACTGGGGCCAACGTCCTGACTTTC. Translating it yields CSVGDFSTGANVLTF.

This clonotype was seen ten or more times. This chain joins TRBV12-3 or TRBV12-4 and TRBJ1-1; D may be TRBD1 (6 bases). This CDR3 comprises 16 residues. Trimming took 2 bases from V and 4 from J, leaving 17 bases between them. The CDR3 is CASSLSPRGHVTEAFF. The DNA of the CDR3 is TGTGCCAGCAGTTTATCGCCTCGGGGGCACGTCACTGAAGCTTTCTTT.

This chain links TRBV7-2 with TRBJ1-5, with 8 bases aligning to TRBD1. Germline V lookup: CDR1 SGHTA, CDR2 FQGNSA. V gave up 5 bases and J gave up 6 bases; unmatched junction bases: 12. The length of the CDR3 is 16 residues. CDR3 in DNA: TGTGCCAGCAGCCAATGGACAGGGAGGGTTAGTCAGCCCCAGCATTTT. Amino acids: CASSQWTGRVSQPQHF.

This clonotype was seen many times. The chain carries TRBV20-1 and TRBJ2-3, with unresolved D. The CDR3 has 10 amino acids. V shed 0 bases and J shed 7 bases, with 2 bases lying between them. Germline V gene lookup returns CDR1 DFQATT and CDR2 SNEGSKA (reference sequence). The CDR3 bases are TGCAGTGCTAGAGATAATACGCAGTATTTT. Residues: CSARDNTQYF.

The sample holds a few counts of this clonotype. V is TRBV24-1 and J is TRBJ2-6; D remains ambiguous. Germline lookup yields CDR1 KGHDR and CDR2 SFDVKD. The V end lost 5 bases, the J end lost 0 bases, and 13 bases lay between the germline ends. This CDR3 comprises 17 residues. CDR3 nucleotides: TGTGCCACCAGTGGGCCGGATTACCACTCTGGGGCCAACGTCCTGACTTTC. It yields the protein CATSGPDYHSGANVLTF.

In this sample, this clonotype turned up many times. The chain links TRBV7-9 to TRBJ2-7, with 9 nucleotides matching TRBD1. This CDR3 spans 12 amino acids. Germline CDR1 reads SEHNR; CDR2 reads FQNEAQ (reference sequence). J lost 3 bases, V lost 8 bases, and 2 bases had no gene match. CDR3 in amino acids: CASGTGYYEQYF. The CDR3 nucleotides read TGTGCCAGCGGGACAGGGTACTACGAGCAGTACTTC.

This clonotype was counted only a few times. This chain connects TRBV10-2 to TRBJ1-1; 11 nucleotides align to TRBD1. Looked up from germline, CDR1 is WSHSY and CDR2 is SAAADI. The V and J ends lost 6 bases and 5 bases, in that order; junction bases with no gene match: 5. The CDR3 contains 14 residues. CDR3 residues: CASRDRGRRTEAFF. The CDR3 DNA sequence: TGCGCCAGCAGGGACAGGGGGCGTAGGACTGAAGCTTTCTTT.

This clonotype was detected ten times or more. In DNA, the CDR3 is TGCGCCAGCAGCTTGTATTCGGCAGCCGAAACAAATTCACCCCTCCACTTT. It specifies CASSLYSAAETNSPLHF. This sequence joins TRBV5-1 and TRBJ1-6; D not certain. Trimming took 1 base from V and 7 from J, leaving 18 bases between them. Germline CDR1 and CDR2: SGHRS and YFSETQ. This CDR3 contains 17 residues.

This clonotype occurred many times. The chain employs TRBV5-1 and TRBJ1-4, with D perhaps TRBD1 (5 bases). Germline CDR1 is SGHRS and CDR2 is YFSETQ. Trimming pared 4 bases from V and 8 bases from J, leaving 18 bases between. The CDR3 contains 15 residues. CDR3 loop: CASSVPQGGNEKLFF. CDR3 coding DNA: TGCGCCAGCAGCGTACCTCAGGGAGGCAACGAAAAACTGTTTTTT.

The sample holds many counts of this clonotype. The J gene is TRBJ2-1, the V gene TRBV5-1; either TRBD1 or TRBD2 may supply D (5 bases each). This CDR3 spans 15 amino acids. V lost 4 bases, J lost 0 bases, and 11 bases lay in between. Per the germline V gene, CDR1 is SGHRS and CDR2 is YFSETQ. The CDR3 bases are TGCGCCAGCAGCCCCCGGGGACCCTCCTACAATGAGCAGTTCTTC. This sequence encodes CASSPRGPSYNEQFF.

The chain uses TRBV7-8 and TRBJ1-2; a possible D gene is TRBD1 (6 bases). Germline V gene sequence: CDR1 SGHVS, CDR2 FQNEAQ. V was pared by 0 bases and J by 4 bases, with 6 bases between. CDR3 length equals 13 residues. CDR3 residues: CASSLADSYGYTF. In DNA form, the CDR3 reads TGTGCCAGCAGCTTAGCGGACAGCTATGGCTACACCTTC.

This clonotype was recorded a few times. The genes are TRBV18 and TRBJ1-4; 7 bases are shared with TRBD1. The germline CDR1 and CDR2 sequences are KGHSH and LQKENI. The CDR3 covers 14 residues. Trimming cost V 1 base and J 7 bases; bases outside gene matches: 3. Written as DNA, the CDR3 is TGTGCCAGCTCACCACAGGGGGCCGGTGAAAAACTGTTTTTT. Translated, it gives CASSPQGAGEKLFF.

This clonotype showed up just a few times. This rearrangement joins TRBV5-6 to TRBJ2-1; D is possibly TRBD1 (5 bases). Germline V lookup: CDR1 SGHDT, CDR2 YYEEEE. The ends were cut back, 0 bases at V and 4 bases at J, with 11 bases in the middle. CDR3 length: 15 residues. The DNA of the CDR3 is TGTGCCAGCAGCTTGGGGCAGGGTGCGTACAATGAGCAGTTCTTC. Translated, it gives CASSLGQGAYNEQFF.

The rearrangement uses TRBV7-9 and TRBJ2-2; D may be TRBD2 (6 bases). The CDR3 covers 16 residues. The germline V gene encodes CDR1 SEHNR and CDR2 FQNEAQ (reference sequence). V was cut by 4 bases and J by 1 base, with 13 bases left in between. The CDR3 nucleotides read TGTGCCAGCAGCTACGTGGGGGGAGTGAACACCGGGGAGCTGTTTTTT. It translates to CASSYVGGVNTGELFF.

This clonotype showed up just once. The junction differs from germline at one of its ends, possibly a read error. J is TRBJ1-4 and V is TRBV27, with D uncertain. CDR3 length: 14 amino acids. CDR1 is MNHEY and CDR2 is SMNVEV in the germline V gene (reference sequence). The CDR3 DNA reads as TGTGCCTGCAGACTACACGGGCGCAATGAAAAACTGTTTTTT. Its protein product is CACRLHGRNEKLFF.

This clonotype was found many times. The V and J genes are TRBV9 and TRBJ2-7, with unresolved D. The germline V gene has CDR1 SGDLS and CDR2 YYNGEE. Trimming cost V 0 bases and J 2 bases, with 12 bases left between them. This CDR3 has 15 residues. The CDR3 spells CASSVAPHAPYEQYF. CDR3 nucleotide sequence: TGTGCCAGCAGCGTAGCCCCCCACGCCCCCTACGAGCAGTACTTC.

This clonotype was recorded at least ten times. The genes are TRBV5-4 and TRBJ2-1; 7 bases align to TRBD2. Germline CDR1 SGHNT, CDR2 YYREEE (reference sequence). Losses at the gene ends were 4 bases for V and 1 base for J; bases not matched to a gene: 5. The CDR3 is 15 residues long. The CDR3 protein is CASSDGLGSYNEQFF. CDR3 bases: TGTGCCAGCAGCGATGGACTAGGTTCCTACAATGAGCAGTTCTTC.

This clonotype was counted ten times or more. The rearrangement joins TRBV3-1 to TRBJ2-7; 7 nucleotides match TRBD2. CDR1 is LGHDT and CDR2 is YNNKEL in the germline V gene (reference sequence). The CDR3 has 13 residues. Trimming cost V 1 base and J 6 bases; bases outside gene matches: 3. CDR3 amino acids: CASSQVGGFEQYF. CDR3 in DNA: TGTGCCAGCAGCCAAGTCGGGGGGTTCGAGCAGTACTTC.

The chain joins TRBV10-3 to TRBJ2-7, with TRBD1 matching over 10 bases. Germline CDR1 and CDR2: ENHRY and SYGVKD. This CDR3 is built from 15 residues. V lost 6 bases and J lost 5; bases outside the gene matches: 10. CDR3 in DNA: TGTGCCATCAGAGGGTCGGGACAGGGGTCCCACGAGCAGTACTTC. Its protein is CAIRGSGQGSHEQYF.